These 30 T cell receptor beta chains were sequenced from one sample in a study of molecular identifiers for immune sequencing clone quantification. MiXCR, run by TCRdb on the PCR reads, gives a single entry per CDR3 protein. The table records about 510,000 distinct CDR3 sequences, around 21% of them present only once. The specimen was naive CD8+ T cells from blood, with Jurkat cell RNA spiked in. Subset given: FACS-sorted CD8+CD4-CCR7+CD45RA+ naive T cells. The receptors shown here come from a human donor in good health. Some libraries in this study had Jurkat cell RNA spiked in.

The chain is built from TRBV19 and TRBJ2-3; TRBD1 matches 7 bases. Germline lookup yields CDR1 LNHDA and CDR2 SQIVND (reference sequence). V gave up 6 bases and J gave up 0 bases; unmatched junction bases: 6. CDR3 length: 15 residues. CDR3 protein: CASSAQGPSTDTQYF. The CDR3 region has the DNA TGTGCCAGTAGCGCACAGGGGCCAAGCACAGATACGCAGTATTTT.

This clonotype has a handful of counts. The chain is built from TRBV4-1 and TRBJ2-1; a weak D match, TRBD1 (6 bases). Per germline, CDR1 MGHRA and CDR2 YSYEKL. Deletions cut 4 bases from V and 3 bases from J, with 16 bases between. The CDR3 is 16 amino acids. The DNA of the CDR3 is TGCGCCAGCAGCCGACACAGGGACACAAGCTACAATGAGCAGTTCTTC. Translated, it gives CASSRHRDTSYNEQFF.

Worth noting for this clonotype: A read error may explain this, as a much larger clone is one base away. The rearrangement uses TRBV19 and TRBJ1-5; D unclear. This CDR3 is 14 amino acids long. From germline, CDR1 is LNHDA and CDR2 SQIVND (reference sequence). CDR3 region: CASSFPHSDQPQHF. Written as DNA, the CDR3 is TGTGCCAGTAGTTTCCCTCATAGCGATCAGCCCCAGCATTTT.

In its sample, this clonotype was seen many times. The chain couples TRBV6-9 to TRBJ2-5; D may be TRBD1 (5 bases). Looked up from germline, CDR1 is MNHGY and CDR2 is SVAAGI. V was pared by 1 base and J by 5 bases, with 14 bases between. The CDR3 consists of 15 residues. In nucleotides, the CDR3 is TGTGCCAGCAGTTATTTAGGGGTCCCCCGCGAGACCCAGTACTTC. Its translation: CASSYLGVPRETQYF.

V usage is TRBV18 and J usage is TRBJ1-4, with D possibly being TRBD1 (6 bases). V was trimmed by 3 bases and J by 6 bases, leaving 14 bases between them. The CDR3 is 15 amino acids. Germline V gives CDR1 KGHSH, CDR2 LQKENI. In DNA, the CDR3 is TGTGCCAGCTCACCCCCAGGGGTGGTTGATGAAAAACTGTTTTTT. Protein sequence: CASSPPGVVDEKLFF. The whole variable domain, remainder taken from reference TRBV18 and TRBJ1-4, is NAGVMQNPRHLVRRRGQEARLRCSPMKGHSHVYWYRQLPEEGLKFMVYLQKENIIDESGMPKERFSAEFPKEGPSILRIQQVVRGDSAAYFCASSPPGVVDEKLFFGSGTQLSVL.

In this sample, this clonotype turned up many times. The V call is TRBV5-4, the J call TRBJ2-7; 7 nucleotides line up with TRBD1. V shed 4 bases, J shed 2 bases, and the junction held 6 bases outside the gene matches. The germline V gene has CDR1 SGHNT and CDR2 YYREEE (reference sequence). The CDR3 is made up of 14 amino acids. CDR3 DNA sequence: TGTGCCAGCAGCAACCGGGACAGCACCTACGAGCAGTACTTC. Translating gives CASSNRDSTYEQYF.

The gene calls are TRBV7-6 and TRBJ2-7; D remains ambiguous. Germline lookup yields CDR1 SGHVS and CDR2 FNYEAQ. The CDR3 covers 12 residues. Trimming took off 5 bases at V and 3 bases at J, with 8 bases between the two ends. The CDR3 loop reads CASSDIGYEQYF. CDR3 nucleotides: TGTGCCAGCAGCGATATTGGCTACGAGCAGTACTTC.

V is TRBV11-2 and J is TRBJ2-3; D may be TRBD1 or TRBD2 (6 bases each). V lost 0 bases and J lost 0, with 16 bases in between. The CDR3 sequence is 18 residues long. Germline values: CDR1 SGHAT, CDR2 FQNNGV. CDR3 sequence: CASSLDAGGTRSTDTQYF. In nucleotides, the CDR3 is TGTGCCAGCAGCTTAGATGCTGGCGGGACAAGAAGCACAGATACGCAGTATTTT.

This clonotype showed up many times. CDR3 amino acids: CASSGPPKNIQYF. The DNA of the CDR3 is TGTGCCAGCAGCGGGCCCCCCAAAAACATTCAGTACTTC. The chain couples TRBV5-4 to TRBJ2-4; no clear D gene. The CDR3 totals 13 residues. Trimming stripped 4 bases from V and 2 bases from J, with 7 bases between. The germline CDR1 and CDR2 sequences are SGHNT and YYREEE (reference sequence).

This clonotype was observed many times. The CDR3 DNA reads TGTGCCAGCAGCTCGGGCCTCGGGTATAATTCACCCCTCCACTTT. It yields the protein CASSSGLGYNSPLHF. V gene TRBV7-3 combines with J gene TRBJ1-6; D is undetermined. The CDR3 extends over 15 amino acids. Germline loops: CDR1 SGHTA, CDR2 FQGTGA. The V and J ends lost 4 bases and 4 bases respectively, with 11 bases between them.

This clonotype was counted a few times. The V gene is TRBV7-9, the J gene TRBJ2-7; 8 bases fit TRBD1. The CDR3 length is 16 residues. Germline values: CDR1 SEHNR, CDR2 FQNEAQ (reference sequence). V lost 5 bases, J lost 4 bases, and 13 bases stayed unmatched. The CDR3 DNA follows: TGTGCCAGCAGCACACTTTCCAGGACAGGGATGTACGAGCAGTACTTC. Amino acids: CASSTLSRTGMYEQYF.

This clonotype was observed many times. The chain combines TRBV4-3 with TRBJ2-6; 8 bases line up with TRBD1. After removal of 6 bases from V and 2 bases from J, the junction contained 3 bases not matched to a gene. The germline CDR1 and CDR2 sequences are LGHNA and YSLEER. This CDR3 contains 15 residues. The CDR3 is CASRKDRAGANVLTF. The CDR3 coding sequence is TGCGCCAGCAGAAAGGACAGGGCTGGGGCCAACGTCCTGACTTTC.

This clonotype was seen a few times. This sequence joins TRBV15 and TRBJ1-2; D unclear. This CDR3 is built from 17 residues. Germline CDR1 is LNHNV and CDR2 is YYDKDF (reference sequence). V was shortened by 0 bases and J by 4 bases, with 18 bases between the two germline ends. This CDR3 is CATSRDRGQERTYGYTF. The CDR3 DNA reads TGTGCCACCAGCAGAGATCGAGGGCAGGAAAGGACCTATGGCTACACCTTC.

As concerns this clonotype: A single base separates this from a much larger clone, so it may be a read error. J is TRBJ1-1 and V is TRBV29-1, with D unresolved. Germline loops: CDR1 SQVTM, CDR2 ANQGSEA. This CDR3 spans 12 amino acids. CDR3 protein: CGVVYENTEAFF. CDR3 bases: TGCGGCGTTGTGTACGAGAACACTGAAGCTTTCTTT.

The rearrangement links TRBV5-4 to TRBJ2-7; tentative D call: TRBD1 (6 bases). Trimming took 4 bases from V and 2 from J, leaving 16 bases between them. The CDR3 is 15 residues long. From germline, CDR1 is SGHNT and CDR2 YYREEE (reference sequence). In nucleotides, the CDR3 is TGTGCCAGCAGCCTCGGACAGCCTGCGACCTACGAGCAGTACTTC. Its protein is CASSLGQPATYEQYF.

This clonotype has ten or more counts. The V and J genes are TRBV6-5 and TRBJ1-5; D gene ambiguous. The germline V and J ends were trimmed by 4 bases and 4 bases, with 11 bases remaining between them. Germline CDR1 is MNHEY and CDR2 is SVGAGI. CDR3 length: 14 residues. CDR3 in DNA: TGTGCCAGCAGTTCCGTCTCGGGGAATCAGCCCCAGCATTTT. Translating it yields CASSSVSGNQPQHF.

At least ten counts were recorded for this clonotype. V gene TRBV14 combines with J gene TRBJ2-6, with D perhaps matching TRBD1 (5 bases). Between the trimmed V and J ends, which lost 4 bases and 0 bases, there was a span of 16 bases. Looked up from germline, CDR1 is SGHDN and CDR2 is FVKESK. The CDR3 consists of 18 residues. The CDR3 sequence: CASSPRSGHPSGANVLTF. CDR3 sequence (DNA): TGTGCCAGCAGCCCCAGGTCAGGGCATCCCTCTGGGGCCAACGTCCTGACTTTC.

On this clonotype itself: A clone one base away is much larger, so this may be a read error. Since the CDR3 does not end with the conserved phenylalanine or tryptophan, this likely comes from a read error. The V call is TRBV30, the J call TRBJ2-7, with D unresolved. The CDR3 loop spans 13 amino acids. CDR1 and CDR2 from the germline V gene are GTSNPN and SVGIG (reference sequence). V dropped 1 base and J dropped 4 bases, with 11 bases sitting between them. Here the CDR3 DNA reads TGTGCCTGGAGTGAGGGTACCGCTTACGAGCAGTACCTC. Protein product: CAWSEGTAYEQYL.

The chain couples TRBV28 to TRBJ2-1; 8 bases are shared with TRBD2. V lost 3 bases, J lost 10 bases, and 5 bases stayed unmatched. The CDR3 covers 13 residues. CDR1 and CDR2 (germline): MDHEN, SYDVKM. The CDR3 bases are TGTGCCAGCAGTTTTAGACTAGCGCCGGAGCAGTTCTTC. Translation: CASSFRLAPEQFF. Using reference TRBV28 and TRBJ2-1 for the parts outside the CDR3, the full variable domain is DVKVTQSSRYLVKRTGEKVFLECVQDMDHENMFWYRQDPGLGLRLIYFSYDVKMKEKGDIPEGYSVSREKKERFSLILESASTNQTSMYLCASSFRLAPEQFFGPGTRLTVL.

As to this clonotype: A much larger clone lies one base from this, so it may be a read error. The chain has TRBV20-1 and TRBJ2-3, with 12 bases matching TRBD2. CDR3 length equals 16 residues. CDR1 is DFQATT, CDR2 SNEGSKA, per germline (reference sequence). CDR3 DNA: TGCAGTGCTCCTTCTCTAGCGGGGGGGCGCGGAGATGCGCAGTATTTT. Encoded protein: CSAPSLAGGRGDAQYF.

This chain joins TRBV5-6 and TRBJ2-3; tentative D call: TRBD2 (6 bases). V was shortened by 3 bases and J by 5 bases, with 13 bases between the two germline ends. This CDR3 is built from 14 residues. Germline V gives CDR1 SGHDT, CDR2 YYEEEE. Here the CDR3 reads CASSYSGSLDTQYF. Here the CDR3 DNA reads TGTGCCAGCAGCTATTCCGGGAGCTTAGATACGCAGTATTTT.

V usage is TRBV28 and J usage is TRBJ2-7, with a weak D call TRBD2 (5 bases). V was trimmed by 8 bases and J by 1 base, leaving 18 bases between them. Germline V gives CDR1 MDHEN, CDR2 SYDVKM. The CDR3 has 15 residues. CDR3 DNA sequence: TGTGCCAGCTCACGAAGGAGGTTTATATCCTACGAGCAGTACTTC. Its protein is CASSRRRFISYEQYF.

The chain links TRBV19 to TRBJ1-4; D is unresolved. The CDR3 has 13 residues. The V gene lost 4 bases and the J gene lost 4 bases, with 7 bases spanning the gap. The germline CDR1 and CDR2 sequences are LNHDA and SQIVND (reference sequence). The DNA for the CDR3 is TGTGCCAGTAGTAACACGGGTAATGAAAAACTGTTTTTT. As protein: CASSNTGNEKLFF.

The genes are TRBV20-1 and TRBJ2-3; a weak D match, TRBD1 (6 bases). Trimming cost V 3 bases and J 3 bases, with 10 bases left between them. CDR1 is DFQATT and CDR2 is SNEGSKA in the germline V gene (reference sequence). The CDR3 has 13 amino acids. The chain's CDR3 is CSARLGGTDTQYF. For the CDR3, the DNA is TGCAGTGCTAGGTTAGGGGGTACAGATACGCAGTATTTT.

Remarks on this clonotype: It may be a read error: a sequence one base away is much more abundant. The CDR3 DNA is TGTGCCGGCAGCTTACGACTTGGAGAGACCCAGTACTTC. Translated: CAGSLRLGETQYF. J is TRBJ2-5 and V is TRBV7-9, with D uncertain. Per germline, CDR1 SEHNR and CDR2 FQNEAQ (reference sequence). The CDR3 is 13 residues long.

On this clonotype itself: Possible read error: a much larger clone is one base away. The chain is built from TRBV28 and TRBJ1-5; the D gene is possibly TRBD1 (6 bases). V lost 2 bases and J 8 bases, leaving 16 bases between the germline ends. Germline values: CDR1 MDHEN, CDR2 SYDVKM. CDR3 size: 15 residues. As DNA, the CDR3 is TGTGCCAGCAGTTTAATCAGGGGCCCCTGGGAGCCCCAGCATTTT. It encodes CASSLIRGPWEPQHF.

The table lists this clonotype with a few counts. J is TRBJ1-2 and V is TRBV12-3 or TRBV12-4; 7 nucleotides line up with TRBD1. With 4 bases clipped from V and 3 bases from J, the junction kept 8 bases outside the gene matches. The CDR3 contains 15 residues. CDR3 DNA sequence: TGTGCCAGCAGTTCCACGACAGGGTCCTACTATGGCTACACCTTC. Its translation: CASSSTTGSYYGYTF.

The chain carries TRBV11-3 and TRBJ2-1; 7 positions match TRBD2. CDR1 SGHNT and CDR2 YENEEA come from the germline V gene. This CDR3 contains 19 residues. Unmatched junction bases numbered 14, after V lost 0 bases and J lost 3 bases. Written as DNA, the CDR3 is TGTGCCAGCAGCTTAGACCCCCCGGGGGGTGCGGGGGACTACAATGAGCAGTTCTTC. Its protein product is CASSLDPPGGAGDYNEQFF.

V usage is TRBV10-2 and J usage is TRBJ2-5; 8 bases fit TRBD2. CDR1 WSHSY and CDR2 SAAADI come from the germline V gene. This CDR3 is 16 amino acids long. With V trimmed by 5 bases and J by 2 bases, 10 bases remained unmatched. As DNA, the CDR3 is TGCGCCAGCAGTAGGTTCGGGGGGGATCAACAAGAGACCCAGTACTTC. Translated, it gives CASSRFGGDQQETQYF.

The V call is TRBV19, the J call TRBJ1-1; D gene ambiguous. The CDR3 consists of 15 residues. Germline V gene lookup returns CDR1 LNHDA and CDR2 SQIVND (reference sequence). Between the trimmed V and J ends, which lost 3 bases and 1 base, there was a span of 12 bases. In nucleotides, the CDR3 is TGTGCCAGTAGTATCCTACGGGCAGCGAACACTGAAGCTTTCTTT. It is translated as CASSILRAANTEAFF.